The subject of this entry is one T cell receptor (beta chain). Compared with germline, one end of the junction differs, possibly owing to a read error. The data stem from a study of molecular identifiers for immune sequencing clone quantification. TCRdb fed the PCR reads into MiXCR, producing one record per CDR3 protein. The sample lists around 320,000 distinct CDR3 sequences; roughly 24% were seen once. The sequence derives from a human donor in good health. Some libraries in this study had Jurkat cell RNA spiked in. Sequences were obtained from naive CD8+ T cells from blood, with Jurkat cell RNA spiked in. The subset is: FACS-sorted CD8+CD4-CCR7+CD45RA+ naive T cells.

CDR3 coding DNA: TGCGCCAGCAGCTTTGAGACGGGAGCTTCCTACGAGCTGTACTTC. Amino acid sequence: CASSFETGASYELYF. V is TRBV5-1 and J is TRBJ2-7, with a tentative D call TRBD2 (6 bases). The CDR3 is 15 amino acids. From germline, CDR1 is SGHRS and CDR2 YFSETQ. Drawing the rest from reference TRBV5-1 and TRBJ2-7, the complete variable domain is KAGVTQTPRYLIKTRGQQVTLSCSPISGHRSVSWYQQTPGQGLQFLFEYFSETQRNKGNFPGRFSGRQFSNSRSEMNVSTLELGDSALYLCASSFETGASYELYFGPGTRLTVT.